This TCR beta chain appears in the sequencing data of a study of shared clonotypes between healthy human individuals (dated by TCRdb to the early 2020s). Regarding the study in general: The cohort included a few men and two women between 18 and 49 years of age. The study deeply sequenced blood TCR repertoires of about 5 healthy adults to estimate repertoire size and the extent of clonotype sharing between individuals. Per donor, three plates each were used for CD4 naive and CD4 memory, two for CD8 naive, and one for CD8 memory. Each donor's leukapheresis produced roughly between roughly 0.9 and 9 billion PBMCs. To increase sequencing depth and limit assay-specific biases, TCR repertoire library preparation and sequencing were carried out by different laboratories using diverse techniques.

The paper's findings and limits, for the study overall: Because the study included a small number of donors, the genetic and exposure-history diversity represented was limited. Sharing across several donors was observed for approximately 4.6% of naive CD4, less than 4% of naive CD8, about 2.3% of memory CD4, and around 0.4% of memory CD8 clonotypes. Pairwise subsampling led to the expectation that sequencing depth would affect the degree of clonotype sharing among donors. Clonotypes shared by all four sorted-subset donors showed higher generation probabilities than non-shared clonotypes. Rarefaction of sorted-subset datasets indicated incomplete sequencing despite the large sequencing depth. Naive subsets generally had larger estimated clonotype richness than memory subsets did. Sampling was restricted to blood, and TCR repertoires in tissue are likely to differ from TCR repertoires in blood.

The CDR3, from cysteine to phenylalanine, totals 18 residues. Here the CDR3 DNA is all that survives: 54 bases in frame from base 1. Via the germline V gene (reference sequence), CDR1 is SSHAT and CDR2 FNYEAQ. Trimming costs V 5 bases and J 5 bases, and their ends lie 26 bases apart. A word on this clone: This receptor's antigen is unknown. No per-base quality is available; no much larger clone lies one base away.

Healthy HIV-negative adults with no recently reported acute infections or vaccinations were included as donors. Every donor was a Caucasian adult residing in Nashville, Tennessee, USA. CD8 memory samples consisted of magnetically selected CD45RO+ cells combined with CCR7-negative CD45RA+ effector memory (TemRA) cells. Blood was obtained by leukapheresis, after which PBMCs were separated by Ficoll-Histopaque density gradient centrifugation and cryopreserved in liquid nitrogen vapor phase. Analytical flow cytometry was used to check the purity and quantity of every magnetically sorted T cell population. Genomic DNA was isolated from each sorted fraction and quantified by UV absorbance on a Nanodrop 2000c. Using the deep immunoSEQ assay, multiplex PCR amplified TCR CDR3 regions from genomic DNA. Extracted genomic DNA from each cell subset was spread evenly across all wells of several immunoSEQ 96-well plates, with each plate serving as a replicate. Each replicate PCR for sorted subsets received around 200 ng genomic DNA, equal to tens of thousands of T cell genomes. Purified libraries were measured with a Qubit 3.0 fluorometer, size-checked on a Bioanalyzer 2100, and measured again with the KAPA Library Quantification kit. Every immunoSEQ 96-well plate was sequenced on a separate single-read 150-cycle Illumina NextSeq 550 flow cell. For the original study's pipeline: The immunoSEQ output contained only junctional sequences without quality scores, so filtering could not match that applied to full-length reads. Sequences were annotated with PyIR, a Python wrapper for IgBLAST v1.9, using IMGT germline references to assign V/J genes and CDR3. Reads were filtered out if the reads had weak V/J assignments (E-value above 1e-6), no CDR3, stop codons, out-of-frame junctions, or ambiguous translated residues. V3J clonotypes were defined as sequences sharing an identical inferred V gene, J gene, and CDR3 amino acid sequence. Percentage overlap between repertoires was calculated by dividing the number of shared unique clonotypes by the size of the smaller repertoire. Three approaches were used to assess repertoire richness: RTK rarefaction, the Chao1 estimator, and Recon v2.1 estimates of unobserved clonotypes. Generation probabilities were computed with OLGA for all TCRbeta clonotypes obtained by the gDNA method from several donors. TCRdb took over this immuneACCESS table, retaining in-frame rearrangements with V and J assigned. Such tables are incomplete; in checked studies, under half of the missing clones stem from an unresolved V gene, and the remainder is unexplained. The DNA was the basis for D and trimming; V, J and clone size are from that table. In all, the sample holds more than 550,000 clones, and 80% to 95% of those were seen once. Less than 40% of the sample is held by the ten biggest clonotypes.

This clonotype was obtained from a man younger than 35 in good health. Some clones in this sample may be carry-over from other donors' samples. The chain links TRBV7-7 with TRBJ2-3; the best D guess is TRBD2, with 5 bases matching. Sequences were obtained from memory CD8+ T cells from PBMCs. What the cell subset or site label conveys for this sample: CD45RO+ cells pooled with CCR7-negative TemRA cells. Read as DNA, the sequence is TGTGCCAGCAGCATAGGCGAGGGAATAAAAATTGGGAAAGATACGCAGTATTTT. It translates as CASSIGEGIKIGKDTQYF.